These 11 T cell receptor beta chains were sequenced from one sample in a study of neurological immune-mediated disorders. Via MiXCR, TCRdb re-called the 5' RACE reads, giving one row per CDR3 protein. The sample lists 50,000 or so distinct CDR3 sequences; around 4% were seen once. Input material: PBMCs. The receptors originated from a man in his fifties or sixties with multiple sclerosis.

This clonotype was counted many times. The chain employs TRBV9 and TRBJ1-2, with D unresolved. Per germline, CDR1 SGDLS and CDR2 YYNGEE. Trimming stripped 3 bases from V and 1 base from J, with 10 bases between. The CDR3 spans 14 residues. CDR3 DNA: TGTGCCAGCAGCGGATCTACGGTTAACTATGGCTACACCTTC. Translating gives CASSGSTVNYGYTF.

This clonotype occurred many times. The J gene is TRBJ2-3, the V gene TRBV20-1, with D perhaps matching TRBD1 or TRBD2 (5 bases each). The CDR3 is made up of 13 amino acids. V was clipped by 5 bases and J by 3 bases, with 12 bases between them. CDR1 DFQATT and CDR2 SNEGSKA come from the germline V gene (reference sequence). In DNA form, the CDR3 reads TGCAGTGCTTCGAGGGGCGGGACAGATACGCAGTATTTT. It translates to CSASRGGTDTQYF.

This clonotype was counted many times. The chain joins TRBV5-5 to TRBJ2-2, with D hard to call. CDR1 is SGHKS and CDR2 is YYEKEE in the germline V gene (reference sequence). This CDR3 is built from 12 residues. Trimming pared 0 bases from V and 8 bases from J, leaving 5 bases between. CDR3 DNA: TGTGCCAGCAGCTTGGCCCATGGGGAGCTGTTTTTT. It codes for CASSLAHGELFF. The entire variable domain, with the rest obtained from reference TRBV5-5 and TRBJ2-2, is as follows: DAGVTQSPTHLIKTRGQQVTLRCSPISGHKSVSWYQQVLGQGPQFIFQYYEKEERGRGNFPDRFSARQFPNYSSELNVNALLLGDSALYLCASSLAHGELFFGEGSRLTVL.

At least ten counts were recorded for this clonotype. This rearrangement joins TRBV6-1 to TRBJ1-2; D may be TRBD1 (6 bases). Trimming removed 0 bases from V and 7 bases from J, with 9 bases in between. CDR1 MNHNS and CDR2 SASEGT come from the germline V gene. This CDR3 spans 13 amino acids. The CDR3 spells CASSEAAGVGYTF. The CDR3 region has the DNA TGTGCCAGCAGTGAAGCGGCAGGGGTTGGCTACACCTTC.

As for this clonotype: This clone may be a read error of a much larger clone one base away. This chain connects TRBV12-3 or TRBV12-4 to TRBJ1-1; D is uncertain. This CDR3 is built from 11 residues. The CDR3 is CGSKTGDEAFF. The CDR3, as DNA: TGTGGCAGCAAGACGGGAGATGAAGCTTTCTTT.

This clonotype was observed many times. The chain joins TRBV21-1 to TRBJ1-5; the D call in the table, TRBD1, was not verified against the DNA. TRBV21-1 is annotated as a pseudogene. The CDR3 covers 18 residues. CDR3 in DNA: TGTGCCAGCAGCAAAGAGGGCGCAGGGTGTGGAAGCAATCAGCCCCAGCATTTT. Protein: CASSKEGAGCGSNQPQHF.

This clonotype has at least ten counts. The chain joins TRBV10-3 to TRBJ2-3; 10 bases agree with TRBD2. The CDR3 totals 16 residues. Germline CDR1 and CDR2: ENHRY and SYGVKD. After removal of 7 bases from V and 11 bases from J, the junction contained 18 bases not matched to a gene. The CDR3 loop reads CAITGQSSGSGVRQYF. The DNA for the CDR3 is TGTGCCATCACCGGACAGTCTAGCGGGAGTGGAGTTAGGCAGTATTTT.

This clonotype was detected ten times or more. V usage is TRBV10-1 and J usage is TRBJ2-1; possible D gene TRBD1, 6 bases. CDR1 is WNHNN and CDR2 is SYGVQD in the germline V gene (reference sequence). V lost 2 bases and J 3 bases, leaving 11 bases between the germline ends. The CDR3 length is 15 residues. CDR3 in amino acids: CASSEGAGDYNEQFF. The CDR3, as DNA: TGCGCCAGCAGTGAGGGTGCAGGGGACTACAATGAGCAGTTCTTC.

There are many counts of this clonotype. This could be a read error, since a much larger clone is one nucleotide away. The genes are TRBV24-1 and TRBJ1-6, with D perhaps TRBD1 (6 bases). This CDR3 region has 13 residues. Per germline, CDR1 KGHDR and CDR2 SFDVKD. This chain's CDR3 is CATADRALGALNF. The CDR3 DNA reads TGTGCCACAGCGGACAGAGCCTTGGGAGCCCTCAACTTT.

The sample holds a few counts of this clonotype. The genes are TRBV6-5 and TRBJ2-1; TRBD2 agrees at 14 bases. Looked up from germline, CDR1 is MNHEY and CDR2 is SVGAGI. The CDR3 length is 16 residues. V was clipped by 5 bases and J by 9 bases; unmatched bases: 9. The CDR3: CASSRLAGGPSGEQFF. The CDR3 nucleotides are TGTGCCAGCAGTAGACTAGCGGGAGGGCCTTCGGGTGAGCAGTTCTTC.

This clonotype was recorded many times. The genes are TRBV20-1 and TRBJ1-3, with D uncertain. The CDR3 has 15 residues. Deletions cut 3 bases from V and 0 bases from J, with 12 bases between. Germline V lookup: CDR1 DFQATT, CDR2 SNEGSKA (reference sequence). The CDR3 DNA sequence: TGCAGTGCTAGGGGAGGCACAAACTCTGGAAACACCATATATTTT. Its translation is CSARGGTNSGNTIYF.